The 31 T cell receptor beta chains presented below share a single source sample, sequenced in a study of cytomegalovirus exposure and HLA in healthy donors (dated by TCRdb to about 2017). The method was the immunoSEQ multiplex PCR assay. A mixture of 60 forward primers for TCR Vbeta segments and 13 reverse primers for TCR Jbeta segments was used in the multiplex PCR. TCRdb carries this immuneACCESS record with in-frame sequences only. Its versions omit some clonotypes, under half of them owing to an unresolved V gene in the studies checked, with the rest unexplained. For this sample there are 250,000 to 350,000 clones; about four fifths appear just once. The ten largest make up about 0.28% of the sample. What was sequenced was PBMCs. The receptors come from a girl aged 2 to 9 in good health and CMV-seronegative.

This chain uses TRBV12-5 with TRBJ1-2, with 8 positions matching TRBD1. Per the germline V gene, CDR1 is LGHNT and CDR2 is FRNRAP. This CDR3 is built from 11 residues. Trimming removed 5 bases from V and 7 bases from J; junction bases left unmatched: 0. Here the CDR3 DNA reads TGTGCTAGTGGTGGACAGGGTGGCTACACCTTC. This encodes CASGGQGGYTF.

CDR3 in amino acids: CASSRQAANSPLHF. CDR3 DNA: TGTGCCAGCAGTCGACAGGCCGCTAATTCACCCCTCCACTTT. The rearrangement joins TRBV6-5 to TRBJ1-6, with a possible D match to TRBD1 (6 bases). Germline-derived CDR1 and CDR2 are MNHEY and SVGAGI. The germline V and J ends were trimmed by 5 bases and 6 bases, with 11 bases remaining between them. The CDR3 runs to 14 residues.

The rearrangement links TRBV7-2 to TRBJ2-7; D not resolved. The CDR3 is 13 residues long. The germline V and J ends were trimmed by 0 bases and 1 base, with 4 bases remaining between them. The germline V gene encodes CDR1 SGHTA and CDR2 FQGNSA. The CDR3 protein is CASSLALSYEQYF. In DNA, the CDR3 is TGTGCCAGCAGCTTAGCACTGTCCTACGAGCAGTACTTC. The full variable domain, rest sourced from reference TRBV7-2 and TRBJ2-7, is GAGVSQSPSNKVTEKGKDVELRCDPISGHTALYWYRQSLGQGLEFLIYFQGNSAPDKSGLPSDRFSAERTGGSVSTLTIQRTQQEDSAVYLCASSLALSYEQYFGPGTRLTVT.

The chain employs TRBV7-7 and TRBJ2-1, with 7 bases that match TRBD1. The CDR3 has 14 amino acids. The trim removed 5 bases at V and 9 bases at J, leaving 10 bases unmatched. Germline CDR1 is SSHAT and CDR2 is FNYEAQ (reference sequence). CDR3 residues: CASSPQGDTAEQFF. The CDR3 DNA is TGTGCCAGCAGCCCTCAGGGGGACACTGCTGAGCAGTTCTTC.

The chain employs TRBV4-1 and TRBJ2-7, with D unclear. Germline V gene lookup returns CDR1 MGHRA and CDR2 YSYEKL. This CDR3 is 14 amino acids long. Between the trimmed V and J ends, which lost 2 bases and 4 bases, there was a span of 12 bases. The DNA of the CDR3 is TGCGCCAGCAGCCAACGTGAATTCGGTTACGAGCAGTACTTC. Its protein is CASSQREFGYEQYF.

This chain's CDR3 is CSPGGWPAGANVLTF. The CDR3, as DNA: TGCAGCCCGGGGGGGTGGCCGGCTGGGGCCAACGTCCTGACTTTC. This chain connects TRBV29-1 to TRBJ2-6; 8 positions match TRBD2. The CDR3 is 15 residues long. J lost 2 bases, V lost 8 bases, and 8 bases had no gene match. Germline values: CDR1 SQVTM, CDR2 ANQGSEA.

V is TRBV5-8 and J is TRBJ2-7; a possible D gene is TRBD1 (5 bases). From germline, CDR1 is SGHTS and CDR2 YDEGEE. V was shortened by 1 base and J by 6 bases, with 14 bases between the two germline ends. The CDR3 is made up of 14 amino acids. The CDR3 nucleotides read TGTGCCAGCAGCTTGCTCCCAGGGCATGCCGAGCAGTACTTC. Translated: CASSLLPGHAEQYF.

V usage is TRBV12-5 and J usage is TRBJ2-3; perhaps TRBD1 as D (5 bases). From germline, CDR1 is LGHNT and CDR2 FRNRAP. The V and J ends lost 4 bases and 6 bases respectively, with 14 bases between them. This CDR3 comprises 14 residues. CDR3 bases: TGTGCTAGTGGTTCATGGGGCGTCAGGGATACGCAGTATTTT. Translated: CASGSWGVRDTQYF.

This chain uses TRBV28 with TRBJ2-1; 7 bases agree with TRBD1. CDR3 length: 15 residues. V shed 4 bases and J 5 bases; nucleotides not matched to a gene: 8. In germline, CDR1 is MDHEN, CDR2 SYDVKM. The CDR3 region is CASSSWDSKDNEQFF. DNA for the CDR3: TGTGCCAGCAGTTCGTGGGACAGTAAAGACAATGAGCAGTTCTTC.

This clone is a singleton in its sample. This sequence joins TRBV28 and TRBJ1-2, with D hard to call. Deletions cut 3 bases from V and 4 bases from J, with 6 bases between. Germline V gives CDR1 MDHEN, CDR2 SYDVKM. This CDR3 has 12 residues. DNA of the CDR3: TGTGCCAGCAGTTTGGCCCCCTATGGCTACACCTTC. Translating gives CASSLAPYGYTF.

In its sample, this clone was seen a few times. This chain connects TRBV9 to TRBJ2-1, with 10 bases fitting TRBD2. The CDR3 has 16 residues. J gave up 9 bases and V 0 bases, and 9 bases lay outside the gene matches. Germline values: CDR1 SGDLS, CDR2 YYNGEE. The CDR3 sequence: CASSVGASGRGVEQFF. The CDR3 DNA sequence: TGTGCCAGCAGCGTAGGAGCAAGCGGGAGGGGGGTTGAGCAGTTCTTC.

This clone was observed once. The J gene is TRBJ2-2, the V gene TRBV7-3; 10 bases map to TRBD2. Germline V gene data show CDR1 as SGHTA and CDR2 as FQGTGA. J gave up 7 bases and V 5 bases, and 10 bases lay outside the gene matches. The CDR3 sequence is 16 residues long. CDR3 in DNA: TGTGCCAGCAGCCGAGCCAGCGGGGGGGCAGGCGGGGAGCTGTTTTTT. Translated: CASSRASGGAGGELFF.

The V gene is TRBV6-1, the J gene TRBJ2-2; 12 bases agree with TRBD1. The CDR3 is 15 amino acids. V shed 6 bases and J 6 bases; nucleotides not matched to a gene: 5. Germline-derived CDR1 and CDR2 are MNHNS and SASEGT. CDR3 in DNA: TGTGCCAGCAGGGCGGGACAGGGGGCCGCCGGGGAGCTGTTTTTT. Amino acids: CASRAGQGAAGELFF.

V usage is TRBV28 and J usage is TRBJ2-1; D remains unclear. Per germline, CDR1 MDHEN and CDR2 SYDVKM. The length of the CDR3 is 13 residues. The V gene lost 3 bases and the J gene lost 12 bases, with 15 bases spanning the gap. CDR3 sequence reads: CASSLSFPAGQFF. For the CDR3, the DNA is TGTGCCAGCAGTTTGTCATTCCCCGCCGGGCAGTTCTTC.

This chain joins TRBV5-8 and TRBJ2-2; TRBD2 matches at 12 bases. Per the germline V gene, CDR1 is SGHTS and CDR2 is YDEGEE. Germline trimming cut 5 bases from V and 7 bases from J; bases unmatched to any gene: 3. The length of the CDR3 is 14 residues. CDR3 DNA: TGTGCCAGCAGACTAGCGGGAGGTAACGGGGAGCTGTTTTTT. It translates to CASRLAGGNGELFF.

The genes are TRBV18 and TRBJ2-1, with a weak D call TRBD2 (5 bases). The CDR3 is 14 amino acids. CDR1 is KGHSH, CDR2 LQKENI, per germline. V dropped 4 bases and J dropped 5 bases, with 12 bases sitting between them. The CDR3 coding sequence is TGTGCCAGCTCACACCAGAGCGGAGACAATGAGCAGTTCTTC. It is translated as CASSHQSGDNEQFF. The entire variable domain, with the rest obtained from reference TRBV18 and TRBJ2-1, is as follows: NAGVMQNPRHLVRRRGQEARLRCSPMKGHSHVYWYRQLPEEGLKFMVYLQKENIIDESGMPKERFSAEFPKEGPSILRIQQVVRGDSAAYFCASSHQSGDNEQFFGPGTRLTVL.

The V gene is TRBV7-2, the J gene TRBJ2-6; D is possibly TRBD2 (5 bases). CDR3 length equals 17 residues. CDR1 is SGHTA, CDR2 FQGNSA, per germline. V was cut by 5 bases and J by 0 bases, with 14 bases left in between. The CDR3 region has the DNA TGTGCCAGCAGCCCGAGCCCACTAGGCTCTGGGGCCAACGTCCTGACTTTC. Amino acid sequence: CASSPSPLGSGANVLTF.

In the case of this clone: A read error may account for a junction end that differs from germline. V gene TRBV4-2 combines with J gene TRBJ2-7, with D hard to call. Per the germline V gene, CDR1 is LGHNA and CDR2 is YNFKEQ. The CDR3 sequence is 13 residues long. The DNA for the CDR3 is TGTGCCAGCAGCAAAGACGCGATCTACGAGCAGTACTTC. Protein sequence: CASSKDAIYEQYF.

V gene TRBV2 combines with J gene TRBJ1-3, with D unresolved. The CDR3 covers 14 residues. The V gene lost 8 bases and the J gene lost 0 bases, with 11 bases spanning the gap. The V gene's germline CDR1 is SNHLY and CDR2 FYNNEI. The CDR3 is CASFLLYSGNTIYF. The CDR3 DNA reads TGTGCCAGCTTCTTGCTCTACTCTGGAAACACCATATATTTT.

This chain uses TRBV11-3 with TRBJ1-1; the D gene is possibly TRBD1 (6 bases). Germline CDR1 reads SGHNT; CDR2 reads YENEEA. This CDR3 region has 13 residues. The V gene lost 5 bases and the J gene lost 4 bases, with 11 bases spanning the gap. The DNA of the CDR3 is TGTGCCAGCAGCACGAACAGGGTCACTGAAGCTTTCTTT. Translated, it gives CASSTNRVTEAFF.

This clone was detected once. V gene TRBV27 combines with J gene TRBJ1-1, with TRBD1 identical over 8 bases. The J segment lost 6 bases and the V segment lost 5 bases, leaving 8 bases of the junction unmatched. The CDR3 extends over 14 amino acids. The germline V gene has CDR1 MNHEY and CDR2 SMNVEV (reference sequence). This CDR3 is CASSPDRGWAEAFF. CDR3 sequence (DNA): TGTGCCAGCAGTCCCGACAGGGGTTGGGCTGAAGCTTTCTTT.

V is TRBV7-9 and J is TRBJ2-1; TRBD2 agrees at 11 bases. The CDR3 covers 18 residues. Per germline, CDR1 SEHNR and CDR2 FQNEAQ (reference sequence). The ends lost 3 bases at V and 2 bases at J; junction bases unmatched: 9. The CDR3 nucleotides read TGTGCCAGCAGCTTTACTAGCGGGAGCCTTAAACCCTACAATGAGCAGTTCTTC. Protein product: CASSFTSGSLKPYNEQFF.

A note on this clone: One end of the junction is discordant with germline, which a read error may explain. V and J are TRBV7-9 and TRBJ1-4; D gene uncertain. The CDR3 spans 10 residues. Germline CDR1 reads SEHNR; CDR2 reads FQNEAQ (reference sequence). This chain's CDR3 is CSSYGGKLFF. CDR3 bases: TGTTCCAGCTATGGAGGAAAACTGTTTTTT.

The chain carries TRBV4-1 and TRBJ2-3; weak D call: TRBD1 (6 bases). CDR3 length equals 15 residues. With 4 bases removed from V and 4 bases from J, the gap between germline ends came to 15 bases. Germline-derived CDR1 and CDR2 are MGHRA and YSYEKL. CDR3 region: CASSLPRGTADTQYF. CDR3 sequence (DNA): TGCGCCAGCAGCCTCCCTAGGGGGACGGCAGATACGCAGTATTTT.

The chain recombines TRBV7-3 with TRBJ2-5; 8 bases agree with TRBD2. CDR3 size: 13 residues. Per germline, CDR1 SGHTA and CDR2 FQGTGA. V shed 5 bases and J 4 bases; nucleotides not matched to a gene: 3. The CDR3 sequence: CASSQRGGETQYF. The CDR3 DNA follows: TGTGCCAGCAGCCAACGGGGGGGAGAGACCCAGTACTTC.

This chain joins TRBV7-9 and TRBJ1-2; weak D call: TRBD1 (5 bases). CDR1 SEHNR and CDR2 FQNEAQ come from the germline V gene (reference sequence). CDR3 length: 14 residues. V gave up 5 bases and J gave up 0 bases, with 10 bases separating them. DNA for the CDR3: TGTGCCAGCAGCCCCGGGGGGACTAACTATGGCTACACCTTC. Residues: CASSPGGTNYGYTF.

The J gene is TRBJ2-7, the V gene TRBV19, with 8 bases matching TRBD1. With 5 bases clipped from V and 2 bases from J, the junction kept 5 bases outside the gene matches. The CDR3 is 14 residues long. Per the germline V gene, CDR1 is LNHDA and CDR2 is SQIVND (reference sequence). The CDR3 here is CASSEDRETYEQYF. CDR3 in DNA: TGTGCCAGTAGTGAGGACAGGGAGACCTACGAGCAGTACTTC.

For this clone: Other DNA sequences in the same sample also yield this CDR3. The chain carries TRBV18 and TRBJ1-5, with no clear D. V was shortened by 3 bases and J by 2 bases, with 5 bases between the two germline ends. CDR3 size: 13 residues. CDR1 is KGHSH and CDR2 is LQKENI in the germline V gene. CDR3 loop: CASSPEGNQPQHF. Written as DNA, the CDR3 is TGTGCCAGCTCACCTGAGGGCAATCAGCCCCAGCATTTT. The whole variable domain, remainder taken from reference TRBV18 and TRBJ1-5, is NAGVMQNPRHLVRRRGQEARLRCSPMKGHSHVYWYRQLPEEGLKFMVYLQKENIIDESGMPKERFSAEFPKEGPSILRIQQVVRGDSAAYFCASSPEGNQPQHFGDGTRLSIL.

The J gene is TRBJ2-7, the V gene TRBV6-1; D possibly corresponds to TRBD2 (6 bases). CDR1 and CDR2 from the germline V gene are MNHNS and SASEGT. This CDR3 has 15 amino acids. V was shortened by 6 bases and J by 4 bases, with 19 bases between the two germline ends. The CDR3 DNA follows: TGTGCCAGCAGGGCTGGATCAGCGGGTATATACGAGCAGTACTTC. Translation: CASRAGSAGIYEQYF.

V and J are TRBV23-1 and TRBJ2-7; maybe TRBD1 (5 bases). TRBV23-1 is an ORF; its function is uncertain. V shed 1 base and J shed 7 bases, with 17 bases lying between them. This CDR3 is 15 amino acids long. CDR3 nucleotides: TGCGCCAGCAGTCAATATACCACTCCCAACAGGGAGCAGTACTTC. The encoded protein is CASSQYTTPNREQYF.

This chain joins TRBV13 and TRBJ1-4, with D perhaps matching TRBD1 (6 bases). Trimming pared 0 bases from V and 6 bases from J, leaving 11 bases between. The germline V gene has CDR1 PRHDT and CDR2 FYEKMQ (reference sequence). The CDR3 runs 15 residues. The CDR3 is CASSLGQGVDEKLFF. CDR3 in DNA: TGTGCCAGCAGCTTAGGACAGGGAGTGGATGAAAAACTGTTTTTT. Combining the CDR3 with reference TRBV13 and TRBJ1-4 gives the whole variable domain AAGVIQSPRHLIKEKRETATLKCYPIPRHDTVYWYQQGPGQDPQFLISFYEKMQSDKGSIPDRFSAQQFSDYHSELNMSSLELGDSALYFCASSLGQGVDEKLFFGSGTQLSVL.